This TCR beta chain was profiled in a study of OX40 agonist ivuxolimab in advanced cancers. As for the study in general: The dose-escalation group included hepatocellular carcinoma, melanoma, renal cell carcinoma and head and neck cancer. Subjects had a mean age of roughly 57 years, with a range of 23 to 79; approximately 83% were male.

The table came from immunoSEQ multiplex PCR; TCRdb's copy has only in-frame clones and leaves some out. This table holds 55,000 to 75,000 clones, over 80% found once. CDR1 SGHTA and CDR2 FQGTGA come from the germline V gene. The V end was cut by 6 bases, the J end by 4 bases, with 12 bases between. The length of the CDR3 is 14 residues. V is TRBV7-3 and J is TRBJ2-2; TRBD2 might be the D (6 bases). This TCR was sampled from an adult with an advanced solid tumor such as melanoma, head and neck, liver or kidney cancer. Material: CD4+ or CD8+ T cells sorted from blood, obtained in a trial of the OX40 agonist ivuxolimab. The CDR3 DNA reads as TGTGCCAGCAGACCGACTAGTCTCACCGGGGAGCTGTTTTTT. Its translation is CASRPTSLTGELFF.